The source of this T cell receptor beta chain is a study of graft-versus-host responses after intestinal transplantation. Study background: All recipients were given anti-thymocyte globulin induction, and tacrolimus and steroids were then administered for 2 to 4 years. The study, taken as a whole, reports: Elevated graft-versus-host to host-versus-graft clonal ratios in allografts were recorded for patients with graft-donor T cell macrochimerism. There was an association between peak levels of circulating GvH clones and early post-transplant HvG declines. Detected in recipient marrow were GvH clones, some of which were first observed in ileum or blood.

This clone turned up a few times. The antigen is unknown. The table came from immunoSEQ multiplex PCR; TCRdb's copy has only in-frame clones and leaves some out. This sample has 45,000 to 50,000 clones, with nearly 95% found just once. Germline V gene data show CDR1 as LNHDA and CDR2 as SQIVND (reference sequence). The CDR3 extends over 18 amino acids. The germline V and J ends were trimmed by 0 bases and 5 bases, with 22 bases remaining between them. Material: unstimulated CD4+ T cells sorted from spleen or lymph node cells, obtained before transplant. V and J are TRBV19 and TRBJ2-5, with D perhaps TRBD1 or TRBD2 (6 bases each). This TCR derives from a human donor who was the organ donor for an intestinal transplant. DNA for the CDR3: TGTGCCAGTAGTATAGAACGACCATGGGGGGCAGCGGAGGAGACCCAGTACTTC. Translation gives CASSIERPWGAAEETQYF.